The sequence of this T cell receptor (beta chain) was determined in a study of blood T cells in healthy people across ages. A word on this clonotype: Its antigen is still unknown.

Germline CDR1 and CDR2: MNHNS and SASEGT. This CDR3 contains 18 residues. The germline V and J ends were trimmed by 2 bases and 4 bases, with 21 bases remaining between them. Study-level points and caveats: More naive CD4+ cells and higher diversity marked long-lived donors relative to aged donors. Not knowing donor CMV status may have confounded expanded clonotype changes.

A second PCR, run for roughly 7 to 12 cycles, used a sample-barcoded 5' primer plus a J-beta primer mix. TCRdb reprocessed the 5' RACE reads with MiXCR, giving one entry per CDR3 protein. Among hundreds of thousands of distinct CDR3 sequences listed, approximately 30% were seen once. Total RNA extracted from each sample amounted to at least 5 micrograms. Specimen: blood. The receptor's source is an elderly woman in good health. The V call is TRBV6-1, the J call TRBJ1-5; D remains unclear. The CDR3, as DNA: TGTGCCAGCAGTGAAAAGGCCTTACGGGGTTCTTGGAATCAGCCCCAGCATTTT. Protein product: CASSEKALRGSWNQPQHF.